The clone carrying this T cell receptor beta chain has a single count. The antigen is undetermined. Germline-derived CDR1 and CDR2 are LNHNV and YYDKDF (reference sequence). V was shortened by 8 bases and J by 3 bases, with 10 bases between the two germline ends. This CDR3 has 13 amino acids. The record originates from a study of T cell repertoires in cytomegalovirus infection. At the level of the study: Well-studied HLA-B-restricted CMV epitopes were used in the study alongside recently identified HLA-C-restricted ones. From public TCR beta signatures came an indication of both CMV infection and matching HLA type.

Study-wide results and caveats: Carriage of CMV together with the relevant HLA was identifiable through cumulative public TCR beta family frequency. CMV-specific TCR beta clonotypes restricted by HLA-C were the ones dominating the ex vivo response.

Via MiXCR, TCRdb re-called the reads, giving one row per CDR3 protein. The sample gives 200,000 to 250,000 distinct CDR3 sequences, 38% of which show up once; 55% to 70% is in the top ten. Here the sequenced sample was CD8+ T cells from cultured PBMCs, taken from culture after CMV antigen stimulation. This sequence originates from a human donor in good health (CMV status not recorded). Some clones in this sample may be carry-over from other donors' samples. V is TRBV15 and J is TRBJ2-2; no clear D gene. Here the CDR3 reads CATQTRDTGELFF. DNA of the CDR3: TGTGCCACCCAAACAAGAGACACCGGGGAGCTGTTTTTT.